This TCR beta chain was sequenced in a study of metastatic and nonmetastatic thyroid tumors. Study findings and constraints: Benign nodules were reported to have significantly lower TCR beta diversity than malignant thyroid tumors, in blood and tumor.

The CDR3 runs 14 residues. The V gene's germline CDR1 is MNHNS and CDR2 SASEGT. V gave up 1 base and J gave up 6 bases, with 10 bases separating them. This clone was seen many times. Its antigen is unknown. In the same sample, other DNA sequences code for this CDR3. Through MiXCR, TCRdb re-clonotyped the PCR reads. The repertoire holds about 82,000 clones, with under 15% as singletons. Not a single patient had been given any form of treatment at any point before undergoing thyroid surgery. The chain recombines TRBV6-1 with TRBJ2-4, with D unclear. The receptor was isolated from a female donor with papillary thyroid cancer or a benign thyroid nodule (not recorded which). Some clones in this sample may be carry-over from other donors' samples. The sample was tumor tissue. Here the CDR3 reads CASSEGVWGNIQYF. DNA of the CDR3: TGTGCCAGCAGTGAAGGTGTTTGGGGAAACATTCAGTACTTC.